This is a list of T cell receptor beta chains from one sample in a study of T-cell reconstitution after alpha-beta-depleted transplantation in children. TCRdb used MiXCR to reprocess the PCR reads, holding one entry per CDR3 protein. The sample carries almost 400,000 distinct CDR3 sequences, about 20% recorded once. The sequencing here drew on PBMCs from the stem cell graft donor, taken from the stem cell graft. These receptors all come from a human donor who donated a stem cell graft to a child with acute myeloid leukemia. CDR3s include the opening cysteine and the closing phenylalanine or tryptophan. The D gene is left open where the match is weak. Clone size is not always given. Where it is, it says once, few, many or a class for expanded clones.

V gene: TRBV15; J gene: TRBJ2-5; D gene: TRBD2; CDR3 length: 16; clone size: few; CDR3 DNA: TGTGCCACCAGCAGAGCTAAGCGGGAGAGTGGAGAGACCCAGTACTTC; CDR3 protein: CATSRAKRESGETQYF
V gene: TRBV29-1; J gene: TRBJ1-3; D gene: NA; CDR3 length: 13; clone size: many; CDR3 DNA: TGCAGCGTTGCCCAGAGCTCTGGAAACACCATATATTTT; CDR3 protein: CSVAQSSGNTIYF
V gene: TRBV7-3; J gene: TRBJ2-2; D gene: NA; CDR3 length: 18; clone size: NA; CDR3 DNA: TGTGCCAGCAGCTTAGAGATATTGGGGGCAGTGAACACCGGGGAGCTGTTTTTT; CDR3 protein: CASSLEILGAVNTGELFF
V gene: TRBV20-1; J gene: TRBJ1-2; D gene: TRBD1; CDR3 length: 14; clone size: many; CDR3 DNA: TGCAGTGCGGAAAGGACAGGGAGAAACTATGGCTACACCTTC; CDR3 protein: CSAERTGRNYGYTF
V gene: TRBV4-1; J gene: TRBJ2-7; D gene: TRBD2; CDR3 length: 15; clone size: few; CDR3 DNA: TGCGCCAGCAGCCCTAGCGGGCTAAGCTCCTACGAGCAGTACTTC; CDR3 protein: CASSPSGLSSYEQYF
V gene: TRBV24-1; J gene: TRBJ2-3; D gene: TRBD1; CDR3 length: 20; clone size: NA; CDR3 DNA: TGTGCCACCAGTGGTCTGACCGGACAGGGTGATGTATGGGGCACAGATACGCAGTATTTT; CDR3 protein: CATSGLTGQGDVWGTDTQYF
V gene: TRBV25-1; J gene: TRBJ1-1; D gene: NA; CDR3 length: 14; clone size: few; CDR3 DNA: TGTGCCAGCTCGTACTCAGGGGAGGGCGGTGAAGCTTTCTTT; CDR3 protein: CASSYSGEGGEAFF
V gene: TRBV5-1; J gene: TRBJ2-1; D gene: NA; CDR3 length: 11; clone size: many; CDR3 DNA: TGCGCCAGCAGCGCAAGTAATGAGCAGTTCTTC; CDR3 protein: CASSASNEQFF
V gene: TRBV12-3/TRBV12-4; J gene: TRBJ1-1; D gene: TRBD1; CDR3 length: 14; clone size: NA; CDR3 DNA: TGTGCCAGCAGTACGACAGGGTCCGGGGCTGAAGCTTTCTTT; CDR3 protein: CASSTTGSGAEAFF
V gene: TRBV12-3/TRBV12-4; J gene: TRBJ2-2; D gene: NA; CDR3 length: 13; clone size: few; CDR3 DNA: TGTGCCAGCAACGGACTGCCGACCGGGGAGCTGTTTTTT; CDR3 protein: CASNGLPTGELFF
V gene: TRBV12-3/TRBV12-4; J gene: TRBJ1-1; D gene: TRBD1; CDR3 length: 14; clone size: many; CDR3 DNA: TGTGCCAGCAGTTTAGAAACAGGGGTGACTGAAGCTTTCTTT; CDR3 protein: CASSLETGVTEAFF
V gene: TRBV4-1; J gene: TRBJ2-4; D gene: NA; CDR3 length: 18; clone size: NA; CDR3 DNA: TGCGCCAGCAGCCAAGAAGAGGCCGGGAGTCATGCCAAAAACATTCAGTACTTC; CDR3 protein: CASSQEEAGSHAKNIQYF
V gene: TRBV5-1; J gene: TRBJ2-2; D gene: NA; CDR3 length: 16; clone size: NA; CDR3 DNA: TGCGCCAGCAGTATGGGACTGTTCGGGAACACCGGGGAGCTGTTTTTT; CDR3 protein: CASSMGLFGNTGELFF
V gene: TRBV3-1; J gene: TRBJ2-5; D gene: TRBD2; CDR3 length: 16; clone size: NA; CDR3 DNA: TGTGCCAGCAGCCCAGGTGGAGGGAGGGGTCTTGAGACCCAGTACTTC; CDR3 protein: CASSPGGGRGLETQYF
V gene: TRBV5-4; J gene: TRBJ2-2; D gene: NA; CDR3 length: 12; clone size: few; CDR3 DNA: TGTGCTGGGACTGCGACCACCGGGGAGCTGTTTTTT; CDR3 protein: CAGTATTGELFF
V gene: TRBV6-1; J gene: TRBJ2-4; D gene: TRBD1; CDR3 length: 14; clone size: NA; CDR3 DNA: TGTGCCAGCAGAAGCCCAGGGGGCGCACACATTCAGTACTTC; CDR3 protein: CASRSPGGAHIQYF
V gene: TRBV5-1; J gene: TRBJ2-3; D gene: NA; CDR3 length: 13; clone size: many; CDR3 DNA: TGCGCCAGCAGCCCAATCCTCACAGATACGCAGTATTTT; CDR3 protein: CASSPILTDTQYF
V gene: TRBV20-1; J gene: TRBJ2-2; D gene: TRBD1; CDR3 length: 14; clone size: NA; CDR3 DNA: TGCAGTGCTGGAGGACAGGCGAACACCGGGGAGCTGTTTTTT; CDR3 protein: CSAGGQANTGELFF
V gene: TRBV12-3/TRBV12-4; J gene: TRBJ2-3; D gene: NA; CDR3 length: 14; clone size: NA; CDR3 DNA: TGTGCCAGCAGCCGCCTAGACGACACAGATACGCAGTATTTT; CDR3 protein: CASSRLDDTDTQYF
V gene: TRBV6-4; J gene: TRBJ2-1; D gene: TRBD2; CDR3 length: 15; clone size: once; CDR3 DNA: TGTGCCAGCAGTGACTCTGCGGGAGGCCCCAATGAGCAGTTCTTC; CDR3 protein: CASSDSAGGPNEQFF
V gene: TRBV5-1; J gene: TRBJ2-1; D gene: NA; CDR3 length: 12; clone size: few; CDR3 DNA: TGCGCCAGCGGAAACATAGCGGATGAGCAGTTCTTC; CDR3 protein: CASGNIADEQFF
V gene: TRBV11-3; J gene: TRBJ2-1; D gene: NA; CDR3 length: 15; clone size: NA; CDR3 DNA: TGTGCCAGCAGCTTAGAGGGGCAGGGGGGCAATGAGCAGTTCTTC; CDR3 protein: CASSLEGQGGNEQFF
V gene: TRBV25-1; J gene: TRBJ2-2; D gene: TRBD2; CDR3 length: 19; clone size: NA; CDR3 DNA: TGTGCCAGCAGTGAATTATCCCCCTGGGCTAGCGGGAGGACCGGGGAGCTGTTTTTT; CDR3 protein: CASSELSPWASGRTGELFF
V gene: TRBV20-1; J gene: TRBJ2-1; D gene: NA; CDR3 length: 14; clone size: few; CDR3 DNA: TGCAGTGCTAGAGAGAGGGTCCGGGAGTATGAGCAGTTCTTC; CDR3 protein: CSARERVREYEQFF
V gene: TRBV5-1; J gene: TRBJ2-3; D gene: TRBD1; CDR3 length: 18; clone size: NA; CDR3 DNA: TGCGCCAGCCACTCCCCCCGGGACAGAGCCACAATCACAGATACGCAGTATTTT; CDR3 protein: CASHSPRDRATITDTQYF
V gene: TRBV12-3/TRBV12-4; J gene: TRBJ2-5; D gene: NA; CDR3 length: 17; clone size: few; CDR3 DNA: TGTGCCAGCAGTCCTCGACAGGTCCCCAAGGGACGAGAGACCCAGTACTTC; CDR3 protein: CASSPRQVPKGRETQYF
V gene: TRBV12-3/TRBV12-4; J gene: TRBJ1-5; D gene: NA; CDR3 length: 14; clone size: few; CDR3 DNA: TGTGCCAGCAGTTCTAGGTTGGGTAATCAGCCCCAGCATTTT; CDR3 protein: CASSSRLGNQPQHF
V gene: TRBV7-2; J gene: TRBJ2-4; D gene: TRBD2; CDR3 length: 16; clone size: NA; CDR3 DNA: TGTGCCAGCAGCTTAGGGGGACTAGCGGGAGGGGACATTCAGTACTTC; CDR3 protein: CASSLGGLAGGDIQYF
V gene: TRBV12-3/TRBV12-4; J gene: TRBJ2-1; D gene: NA; CDR3 length: 15; clone size: few; CDR3 DNA: TGTGCCAGCAGTTTACGGCAGGGGGAGGTCAATGAGCAGTTCTTC; CDR3 protein: CASSLRQGEVNEQFF
V gene: TRBV5-1; J gene: TRBJ2-5; D gene: NA; CDR3 length: 14; clone size: NA; CDR3 DNA: TGCGCCAGCAGCTTGCGGGACCCTGGGGAGACCCAGTACTTC; CDR3 protein: CASSLRDPGETQYF
V gene: TRBV12-3/TRBV12-4; J gene: TRBJ2-5; D gene: NA; CDR3 length: 13; clone size: few; CDR3 DNA: TGTGCCAGCAGTTTCTGGGGGCAAGAGACCCAGTACTTC; CDR3 protein: CASSFWGQETQYF
V gene: TRBV7-9; J gene: TRBJ2-3; D gene: NA; CDR3 length: 16; clone size: few; CDR3 DNA: TGTGCCAGCAGCGAACGAGCAGGGGTGGTCACAGATACGCAGTATTTT; CDR3 protein: CASSERAGVVTDTQYF
V gene: TRBV20-1; J gene: TRBJ2-1; D gene: NA; CDR3 length: 10; clone size: few; CDR3 DNA: TGCAGTGCTCAGTCGAATGAGCAGTTCTTC; CDR3 protein: CSAQSNEQFF
V gene: TRBV2; J gene: TRBJ2-7; D gene: NA; CDR3 length: 15; clone size: NA; CDR3 DNA: TGTGCCAGCAGGTCTCCGGGGGCCGGGGCCTACGAGCAGTACTTC; CDR3 protein: CASRSPGAGAYEQYF
V gene: TRBV7-9; J gene: TRBJ2-7; D gene: NA; CDR3 length: 15; clone size: few; CDR3 DNA: TGTGCCAGCAGCTTAGCGGCGGGGACGATCTACGAGCAGTACTTC; CDR3 protein: CASSLAAGTIYEQYF
V gene: TRBV6-2/TRBV6-3; J gene: TRBJ2-5; D gene: NA; CDR3 length: 15; clone size: NA; CDR3 DNA: TGTGCCAGCAGTTACGTTCGGGGGACAAGAGAGTTCCAGTACTTC; CDR3 protein: CASSYVRGTREFQYF
V gene: TRBV5-1; J gene: TRBJ2-7; D gene: TRBD2; CDR3 length: 15; clone size: NA; CDR3 DNA: TGCGCCAGCAGCCTGCAGGCGGGAGGTACCTACGAGCAGTACTTC; CDR3 protein: CASSLQAGGTYEQYF
V gene: TRBV12-3/TRBV12-4; J gene: TRBJ2-1; D gene: NA; CDR3 length: 16; clone size: NA; CDR3 DNA: TGTGCCAGCAGCCACGACTGGCAGAGCTTCTACAATGAGCAGTTCTTC; CDR3 protein: CASSHDWQSFYNEQFF
V gene: TRBV4-2; J gene: TRBJ2-7; D gene: NA; CDR3 length: 15; clone size: few; CDR3 DNA: TGTGCCAGCAGCCAAGACCGGGACACTCCCTACGAGCAGTACTTC; CDR3 protein: CASSQDRDTPYEQYF
V gene: TRBV11-2; J gene: TRBJ2-2; D gene: TRBD2; CDR3 length: 18; clone size: NA; CDR3 DNA: TGTGCCAGCAGCTTAGTACGACTAGCGGGAGGGAACACCGGGGAGCTGTTTTTT; CDR3 protein: CASSLVRLAGGNTGELFF
V gene: TRBV9; J gene: TRBJ2-1; D gene: NA; CDR3 length: 14; clone size: few; CDR3 DNA: TGTGCCAGCAGCGTAGGGTCCTCCTACAATGAGCAGTTCTTC; CDR3 protein: CASSVGSSYNEQFF
V gene: TRBV13; J gene: TRBJ2-7; D gene: NA; CDR3 length: 15; clone size: many; CDR3 DNA: TGTGCCAGCAGCTTAGAAGAACGGGCAGCCTACGAGCAGTACTTC; CDR3 protein: CASSLEERAAYEQYF
V gene: TRBV27; J gene: TRBJ2-3; D gene: TRBD2; CDR3 length: 15; clone size: many; CDR3 DNA: TGTGCCAGCAGCCCCGGACTAGCGGCCCGAGATACGCAGTATTTT; CDR3 protein: CASSPGLAARDTQYF
V gene: TRBV12-3/TRBV12-4; J gene: TRBJ1-2; D gene: NA; CDR3 length: 15; clone size: NA; CDR3 DNA: TGTGCCAGCAGCTTTCTTATCAGGGAAAACTATGGCTACACCTTC; CDR3 protein: CASSFLIRENYGYTF
V gene: TRBV5-1; J gene: TRBJ2-1; D gene: TRBD2; CDR3 length: 14; clone size: few; CDR3 DNA: TGCGCCAGCAGCCTTAGGGAACTAGCGGGTGAGCAGTTCTTC; CDR3 protein: CASSLRELAGEQFF
V gene: TRBV6-2/TRBV6-3; J gene: TRBJ2-3; D gene: TRBD2; CDR3 length: 18; clone size: NA; CDR3 DNA: TGTGCCAGCAACGACGGGACTAGCGGGACCCAAAGCACAGATACGCAGTATTTT; CDR3 protein: CASNDGTSGTQSTDTQYF
V gene: TRBV7-2; J gene: TRBJ2-7; D gene: NA; CDR3 length: 18; clone size: NA; CDR3 DNA: TGTGCCAGCAGCTTATCGGCCGGAGGGCAGGGAGAGGTGTACGAGCAGTACTTC; CDR3 protein: CASSLSAGGQGEVYEQYF
V gene: TRBV6-4; J gene: TRBJ2-3; D gene: NA; CDR3 length: 15; clone size: many; CDR3 DNA: TGTGCCAGCAGTGTCCAGAACGGGGACGCAGATACGCAGTATTTT; CDR3 protein: CASSVQNGDADTQYF
V gene: TRBV5-1; J gene: TRBJ2-3; D gene: NA; CDR3 length: 15; clone size: NA; CDR3 DNA: TGCGCCAGCAGCTTGGCCGGCGCGGGGAGAGATACGCAGTATTTT; CDR3 protein: CASSLAGAGRDTQYF
V gene: TRBV20-1; J gene: TRBJ2-3; D gene: NA; CDR3 length: 15; clone size: many; CDR3 DNA: TGCAGTGCCCTGGGTGGCGGGGAGATCACAGATACGCAGTATTTT; CDR3 protein: CSALGGGEITDTQYF
V gene: TRBV15; J gene: TRBJ2-2; D gene: TRBD2; CDR3 length: 14; clone size: NA; CDR3 DNA: TGTGCCATTCTAGCGGGAGAGAACACCGGGGAGCTGTTTTTT; CDR3 protein: CAILAGENTGELFF
V gene: TRBV29-1; J gene: TRBJ2-2; D gene: TRBD1; CDR3 length: 14; clone size: NA; CDR3 DNA: TGCAGCGTTGATACAGGGGGTATGACCGGGGAGCTGTTTTTT; CDR3 protein: CSVDTGGMTGELFF
V gene: TRBV4-3; J gene: TRBJ2-2; D gene: NA; CDR3 length: 14; clone size: few; CDR3 DNA: TGCGCCAGCAGCCAAGACTCGGGGACCGGGGAGCTGTTTTTT; CDR3 protein: CASSQDSGTGELFF
V gene: TRBV5-1; J gene: TRBJ1-1; D gene: NA; CDR3 length: 14; clone size: few; CDR3 DNA: TGCGCCAGCAGCTTCTCAGCTGAGAACAATGAAGCTTTCTTT; CDR3 protein: CASSFSAENNEAFF
V gene: TRBV12-3/TRBV12-4; J gene: TRBJ2-7; D gene: NA; CDR3 length: 13; clone size: few; CDR3 DNA: TGTGCCAGCAAAGCTGCTATAGGCTACGAGCAGTACTTC; CDR3 protein: CASKAAIGYEQYF
V gene: TRBV12-3/TRBV12-4; J gene: TRBJ2-1; D gene: NA; CDR3 length: 13; clone size: NA; CDR3 DNA: TGTGCCAGCAGCGACCCAGCACACAATGAGCAGTTCTTC; CDR3 protein: CASSDPAHNEQFF
V gene: TRBV28; J gene: TRBJ1-2; D gene: NA; CDR3 length: 15; clone size: few; CDR3 DNA: TGTGCCAGCAGTCCGGAACAGGGCGGGACCTATGGCTACACCTTC; CDR3 protein: CASSPEQGGTYGYTF
V gene: TRBV4-2; J gene: TRBJ2-7; D gene: NA; CDR3 length: 15; clone size: NA; CDR3 DNA: TGTGCCAGCAGCCAAGGGGCGGGAAACGCCTACGAGCAGTACTTC; CDR3 protein: CASSQGAGNAYEQYF
V gene: TRBV28; J gene: TRBJ2-7; D gene: NA; CDR3 length: 16; clone size: few; CDR3 DNA: TGTGCCAGCAGCCCATCCTTGGGTGGGAGATTATTCGAGCAGTACTTC; CDR3 protein: CASSPSLGGRLFEQYF
V gene: TRBV11-2; J gene: TRBJ2-2; D gene: TRBD1; CDR3 length: 16; clone size: once; CDR3 DNA: TGTGCCAGCAGTCTAGAGGGGACAGGGAACACCGGGGAGCTGTTTTTT; CDR3 protein: CASSLEGTGNTGELFF